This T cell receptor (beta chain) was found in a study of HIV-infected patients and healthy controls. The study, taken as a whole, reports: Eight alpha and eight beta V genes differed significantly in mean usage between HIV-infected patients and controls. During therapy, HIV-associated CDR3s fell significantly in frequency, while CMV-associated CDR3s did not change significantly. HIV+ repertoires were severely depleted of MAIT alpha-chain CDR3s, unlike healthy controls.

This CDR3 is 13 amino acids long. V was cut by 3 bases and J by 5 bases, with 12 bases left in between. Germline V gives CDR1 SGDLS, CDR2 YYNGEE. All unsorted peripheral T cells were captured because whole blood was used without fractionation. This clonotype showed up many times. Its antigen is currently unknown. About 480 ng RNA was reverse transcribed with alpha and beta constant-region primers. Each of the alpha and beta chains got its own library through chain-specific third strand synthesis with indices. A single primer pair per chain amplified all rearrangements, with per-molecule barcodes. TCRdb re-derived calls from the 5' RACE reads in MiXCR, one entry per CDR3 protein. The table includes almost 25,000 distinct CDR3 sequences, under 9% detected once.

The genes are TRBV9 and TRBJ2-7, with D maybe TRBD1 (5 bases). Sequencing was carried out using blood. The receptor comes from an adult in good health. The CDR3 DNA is TGTGCCAGCAGCGATGGGGCCAGGAACGAGCAGTACTTC. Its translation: CASSDGARNEQYF.